This is a list of T cell receptor beta chains from one sample in a study of vaccination and CD4 T cells after COVID-19. For these receptors, no antigen is known. Using its own MiXCR run on the PCR reads, TCRdb lists one record per CDR3 protein. The sample gives about 14,000 distinct CDR3 sequences, 29% of which show up once; roughly 20% is in the top ten. The sample here was CD4+ T cells from blood, cultured in vitro, taken before SARS-CoV-2 vaccination. Receptors were obtained from a human donor who received a COVID-19 vaccine. Each CDR3 is given with its conserved first and last residue. Fields, in order: CDR3 protein, V gene, J gene, clone size. The size field is filled for only some rows; it gives once, few, many or a size class.

CDR3aa: CSAVGGGSGANVLTF
v_gene: TRBV20-1
j_gene: TRBJ2-6
abundance: .

CDR3aa: CASTPSPGAYQPQHF
v_gene: TRBV6-2/TRBV6-3
j_gene: TRBJ1-5
abundance: few

CDR3aa: CATSDPSGGVADTQYF
v_gene: TRBV24-1
j_gene: TRBJ2-3
abundance: .

CDR3aa: CASSLRTGGAGAYGYTF
v_gene: TRBV5-8
j_gene: TRBJ1-2
abundance: .

CDR3aa: CASSLTGNTEAFF
v_gene: TRBV5-4
j_gene: TRBJ1-1
abundance: few

CDR3aa: CASSDRQGGNTIYF
v_gene: TRBV2
j_gene: TRBJ1-3
abundance: few

CDR3aa: CASSQGGFYNSPLHF
v_gene: TRBV4-1
j_gene: TRBJ1-6
abundance: .

CDR3aa: CASSGLAGDTGELFF
v_gene: TRBV5-1
j_gene: TRBJ2-2
abundance: few

CDR3aa: CASSLAPGQGAHEQYF
v_gene: TRBV5-1
j_gene: TRBJ2-7
abundance: .

CDR3aa: CASSLVGQTYGYTF
v_gene: TRBV12-3/TRBV12-4
j_gene: TRBJ1-2
abundance: few

CDR3aa: CASSRWTGLYNEQFF
v_gene: TRBV7-9
j_gene: TRBJ2-1
abundance: few

CDR3aa: CSADQGGENTEAFF
v_gene: TRBV20-1
j_gene: TRBJ1-1
abundance: few

CDR3aa: CSAPTGASSGNTIYF
v_gene: TRBV20-1
j_gene: TRBJ1-3
abundance: few

CDR3aa: CASGLDQDLNTEAFF
v_gene: TRBV12-5
j_gene: TRBJ1-1
abundance: .

CDR3aa: CASSLSSGGAGELFF
v_gene: TRBV7-2
j_gene: TRBJ2-2
abundance: once

CDR3aa: CASGRPSQGGGASYNEQFF
v_gene: TRBV7-3
j_gene: TRBJ2-1
abundance: .

CDR3aa: CASSQAPGQGSWELFF
v_gene: TRBV4-2
j_gene: TRBJ2-2
abundance: .